These 14 T cell receptor beta chains originate from one sample sequenced in a study of T-cell memory formation after mild COVID-19. TCRdb reanalysed the 5' RACE reads using MiXCR and keeps one entry per CDR3 protein. The sample holds 400,000 or so distinct CDR3 sequences, more than 20% seen once. The sequencing input was PBMCs or a T cell subset sorted from them (not recorded which). Receptor source: an adult woman who had mild COVID-19 (a few samples of this study predate the infection). Cell type and time point are not known.

This clonotype was seen more than once but under ten times. V usage is TRBV5-1 and J usage is TRBJ2-2, with no clear D. Trimming left V 7 bases short and J 1 base short, with 11 bases between. Germline loops: CDR1 SGHRS, CDR2 YFSETQ. The CDR3 length is 14 residues. In nucleotides, the CDR3 is TGCGCCAGCCTCCGGCAGGAGAACACCGGGGAGCTGTTTTTT. As protein: CASLRQENTGELFF.

This clonotype came up many times. The CDR3 nucleotides are TGCGCCAGCAGTCACAACCAAGATTATCGGTACCAAGAGACCCAGTACTTC. Encoded protein: CASSHNQDYRYQETQYF. This chain connects TRBV23-1 to TRBJ2-5; D uncertain. TRBV23-1 is classed as an ORF, of uncertain function. Trimming took 3 bases from V and 0 from J, leaving 17 bases between them. This CDR3 spans 17 amino acids.

Only a few counts were recorded for this clonotype. This chain links TRBV29-1 with TRBJ2-2; D is possibly TRBD1 (6 bases). The CDR3 totals 16 residues. Germline-derived CDR1 and CDR2 are SQVTM and ANQGSEA. Trimming stripped 6 bases from V and 5 bases from J, with 22 bases between. CDR3 residues: CSVHAGAYIGTGELFF. In nucleotides, the CDR3 is TGCAGCGTGCACGCAGGGGCCTACATTGGGACCGGGGAGCTGTTTTTT.

This clonotype came up a few times. The chain has TRBV6-5 and TRBJ1-5; D unclear. CDR1 and CDR2 from the germline V gene are MNHEY and SVGAGI. The CDR3 length is 13 residues. Trimming left V 7 bases short and J 4 bases short, with 11 bases between. The CDR3 region has the DNA TGTGCCAGCACTCGCAGCCGTAATCAGCCCCAGCATTTT. It is translated as CASTRSRNQPQHF.

This rearrangement joins TRBV7-3 to TRBJ1-2; TRBD1 agrees at 9 bases. The germline V gene has CDR1 SGHTA and CDR2 FQGTGA. The J segment lost 4 bases and the V segment lost 4 bases, leaving 7 bases of the junction unmatched. This CDR3 is built from 15 residues. The chain's CDR3 is CASSYGTGSGYGYTF. DNA of the CDR3: TGTGCCAGCAGCTACGGGACAGGGTCAGGCTATGGCTACACCTTC.

The chain uses TRBV7-3 and TRBJ1-2; tentative D call: TRBD1 (5 bases). The germline CDR1 and CDR2 sequences are SGHTA and FQGTGA. CDR3 length equals 16 residues. The V end was cut by 4 bases, the J end by 8 bases, with 23 bases between. For the CDR3, the DNA is TGTGCCAGCAGCTCAGCTACCCGGGCCCGGGGGGAAGGCTACACCTTC. Protein: CASSSATRARGEGYTF. Full variable domain (missing parts from reference TRBV7-3 and TRBJ1-2): GAGVSQTPSNKVTEKGKYVELRCDPISGHTALYWYRQSLGQGPEFLIYFQGTGAADDSGLPNDRFFAVRPEGSVSTLKIQRTERGDSAVYLCASSSATRARGEGYTFGSGTRLTVV.

This chain links TRBV5-1 with TRBJ2-2, with D possibly matching TRBD1 (6 bases). Germline V gives CDR1 SGHRS, CDR2 YFSETQ. Trimming took 0 bases from V and 4 from J, leaving 13 bases between them. The CDR3 runs 16 residues. DNA of the CDR3: TGCGCCAGCAGCTTGGTGGCAGGGGACCCCACCGGGGAGCTGTTTTTT. It is translated as CASSLVAGDPTGELFF.

The gene calls are TRBV24-1 and TRBJ2-7, with 9 bases identical to TRBD1. After removal of 12 bases from V and 2 bases from J, the junction contained 10 bases not matched to a gene. Germline CDR1 KGHDR, CDR2 SFDVKD. The CDR3 runs 14 residues. In nucleotides, the CDR3 is TGTGCCGCCGCCGGAGGGACAGGGCCCTACGAGCAGTACTTC. Protein sequence: CAAAGGTGPYEQYF.

This clonotype appeared a few times. The chain is built from TRBV20-1 and TRBJ1-5, with D tentatively TRBD1 (5 bases). This CDR3 has 14 residues. V dropped 0 bases and J dropped 9 bases, with 15 bases sitting between them. Germline CDR1 is DFQATT and CDR2 is SNEGSKA (reference sequence). The CDR3 sequence is CSARDGQGRRPQHF. In DNA form, the CDR3 reads TGCAGTGCTAGAGATGGGCAGGGAAGGAGGCCCCAGCATTTT.

This clonotype was recorded a few times. V usage is TRBV5-6 and J usage is TRBJ2-7; 9 nucleotides line up with TRBD1. Germline assignment: CDR1 SGHDT and CDR2 YYEEEE. The CDR3 sequence is 13 residues long. The J segment lost 6 bases and the V segment lost 4 bases, leaving 5 bases of the junction unmatched. The CDR3 loop is CASSPGTGREQYF. The CDR3 bases are TGTGCCAGCAGCCCGGGGACAGGGCGCGAGCAGTACTTC.

This clonotype turned up a few times. The chain recombines TRBV4-1 with TRBJ2-7, with a weak D call TRBD2 (7 bases). V was clipped by 4 bases and J by 3 bases, with 16 bases between them. CDR1 MGHRA and CDR2 YSYEKL come from the germline V gene. The CDR3 runs to 15 residues. For the CDR3, the DNA is TGCGCCAGCAGCCTCGAGGGAGGGGGAAGCTACGAGCAGTACTTC. This encodes CASSLEGGGSYEQYF.

The V call is TRBV6-5, the J call TRBJ1-5; TRBD1 aligns across 7 bases. The V gene end was trimmed by 8 bases and the J gene end by 2 bases; junction bases not matched to a gene: 15. Germline lookup yields CDR1 MNHEY and CDR2 SVGAGI. This CDR3 is built from 17 residues. Written as DNA, the CDR3 is TGTGCCAGCTCCTCCGGCAGGGGGTCGCTTGGCAATCAGCCCCAGCATTTT. Translating it yields CASSSGRGSLGNQPQHF.

The chain couples TRBV7-6 to TRBJ2-5; 10 bases match TRBD1. J gave up 3 bases and V 2 bases, and 12 bases lay outside the gene matches. The CDR3 is made up of 18 amino acids. Germline loops: CDR1 SGHVS, CDR2 FNYEAQ. DNA of the CDR3: TGTGCCAGCAGCTTAATCTGGACAGGGGGGAAGGAGGAAGAGACCCAGTACTTC. This gives the protein CASSLIWTGGKEEETQYF.

This chain connects TRBV14 to TRBJ1-2, with 10 bases that match TRBD1. Germline CDR1 and CDR2: SGHDN and FVKESK. This CDR3 is 14 amino acids long. V gave up 0 bases and J gave up 7 bases; unmatched junction bases: 2. The CDR3 loop is CASSQDGTGVGYTF. CDR3 sequence (DNA): TGTGCCAGCAGCCAAGACGGGACAGGGGTTGGCTACACCTTC.